Below, one T cell receptor beta chain is given with its context. Its recognized antigen is unknown. No base qualities exist here, and no much larger clone lies one base off it. The germline V gene yields SGDLS for CDR1 and YYNGEE for CDR2. The CDR3 covers 15 residues, taking in both the cysteine and the phenylalanine. Here the CDR3 DNA is all that survives: 45 bases in frame from base 1. The junction shows trimming of 4 bases on V and 5 bases on J, plus 18 bases between the germline ends. The sample comes from a study of radiotherapy plus CTLA-4 blockade in lung cancer (dated by TCRdb to 2017 to 2018). At the level of the whole study: Objective responses were observed in roughly a sixth of enrolled patients, and disease control was achieved in about 32%. Paper-wide results and their limitations: After treatment with radiotherapy and ipilimumab, TCR clones that came from tumors expanded in the peripheral blood. Early dynamic changes in blood T cell clones, together with increased serum interferon-beta after radiation, were reported as the strongest predictors of response.

Library generation was performed with the immunoSEQ multiplex PCR assay. This is the immuneACCESS table as TCRdb keeps it, with only in-frame sequences that have V and J called. A part of the clones is gone; compared with another copy, unresolved V genes explain less than half, and the rest is unexplained. This sample holds roughly 88,000 clones; around 82% were observed only once. The top ten clones comprise 0.84% of the sample. The study evaluated CTLA-4 blockade (ipilimumab) given together with focal radiation therapy in patients who had chemo-refractory metastatic non-small-cell lung cancer. The rearranged segments are TRBV9 and TRBJ1-1, with TRBD1 tentatively as D gene (6 bases match). The origin of this receptor is a human donor with non-small cell lung cancer who had stable disease on radiotherapy plus ipilimumab. Specimen: peripheral blood, collected from a patient treated with radiotherapy plus ipilimumab. The nucleotides read TGTGCCAGCAGCAAATCTCCAGGGGTGGGAACTGAAGCTTTCTTT. This encodes CASSKSPGVGTEAFF.